This passage covers 10 T cell receptor beta chains from one sample sequenced in a study of T cells in Graves' hyperthyroidism and ophthalmopathy. From RNA transcripts, TCR beta CDR3 regions were amplified. During a first-round RT-PCR of the TCR CDR3, the HTBI primer set was used. TCRdb itself ran the multiplex PCR reads through MiXCR, one entry per CDR3 protein. The data hold around 450,000 distinct CDR3 sequences, with roughly 14% observed a single time. Source material: blood. The receptors were sampled from a young woman with Graves' hyperthyroidism.

In its sample, this clonotype was seen a few times. This chain connects TRBV12-3 or TRBV12-4 to TRBJ1-2; 8 positions agree with TRBD1. The CDR3 contains 17 residues. Trimming at V came to 4 bases and at J to 3 bases, leaving 13 bases not matched to a gene. CDR3 sequence: CASSSLTGQEADYGYTF. The CDR3 coding sequence is TGTGCCAGCAGTTCGCTCACGGGACAGGAGGCGGACTATGGCTACACCTTC.

There are many counts of this clonotype. This rearrangement joins TRBV28 to TRBJ1-5; D remains ambiguous. The germline gives CDR1 MDHEN, CDR2 SYDVKM. This CDR3 region has 14 residues. V lost 6 bases and J lost 2, with 11 bases in between. The CDR3 loop is CASRPSGGNQPQHF. Here the CDR3 DNA reads TGTGCCAGCAGACCTTCCGGGGGCAATCAGCCCCAGCATTTT.

This clonotype was recorded at least ten times. The V call is TRBV28, the J call TRBJ1-2; 7 nucleotides line up with TRBD1. The ends lost 4 bases at V and 4 bases at J; junction bases unmatched: 6. This CDR3 contains 14 residues. Germline lookup yields CDR1 MDHEN and CDR2 SYDVKM. CDR3 DNA sequence: TGTGCCAGCAGTTCCCGGGACAGTGTCTATGGCTACACCTTC. It is translated as CASSSRDSVYGYTF.

This sequence joins TRBV15 and TRBJ1-4, with 10 bases identical to TRBD1. The CDR3 consists of 13 residues. V shed 5 bases and J 6 bases; nucleotides not matched to a gene: 0. Looked up from germline, CDR1 is LNHNV and CDR2 is YYDKDF (reference sequence). The CDR3 bases are TGTGCCACCAGCGGACAGGGGGATGAAAAACTGTTTTTT. It translates to CATSGQGDEKLFF. The full variable domain, completed using reference TRBV15 and TRBJ1-4, is DAMVIQNPRYQVTQFGKPVTLSCSQTLNHNVMYWYQQKSSQAPKLLFHYYDKDFNNEADTPDNFQSRRPNTSFCFLDIRSPGLGDTAMYLCATSGQGDEKLFFGSGTQLSVL.

This clonotype showed up just a few times. The chain couples TRBV10-3 to TRBJ2-7; 12 bases agree with TRBD1. The CDR3 totals 17 residues. Per germline, CDR1 ENHRY and CDR2 SYGVKD. V was clipped by 3 bases and J by 5 bases; unmatched bases: 11. The CDR3: CAISDPGGGTGGNEQYF. The CDR3 nucleotides read TGTGCCATCAGTGACCCCGGGGGTGGGACAGGGGGCAACGAGCAGTACTTC.

This chain joins TRBV28 and TRBJ2-7, with 7 bases that match TRBD2. Germline CDR1 and CDR2: MDHEN and SYDVKM. The CDR3 runs to 14 residues. V lost 5 bases to trimming and J lost 5 bases; unmatched junction nucleotides: 9. The CDR3 DNA follows: TGTGCCAGCAGTGGGGGGGGTACGTCCAACGAGCAGTACTTC. This gives the protein CASSGGGTSNEQYF.

This rearrangement joins TRBV28 to TRBJ2-7; a possible D gene is TRBD2 (6 bases). V was clipped by 5 bases and J by 1 base, with 24 bases between them. The CDR3 totals 18 residues. Germline CDR1 reads MDHEN; CDR2 reads SYDVKM. This CDR3 is CASSPRSGGTVLSYEQYF. The DNA of the CDR3 is TGTGCCAGCAGTCCTCGATCCGGGGGTACGGTTCTATCCTACGAGCAGTACTTC.

This clonotype was observed a handful of times. The V and J genes are TRBV12-3 or TRBV12-4 and TRBJ2-3; no clear D gene. The CDR3 contains 18 residues. The V and J ends lost 7 bases and 2 bases respectively, with 25 bases between them. The CDR3 region is CASTSLKVFDPTTDTQYF. The CDR3 nucleotides are TGTGCCAGCACCTCCCTCAAGGTATTCGACCCAACCACAGATACGCAGTATTTT.

This clonotype was observed at least ten times. The CDR3 here is CASSLGLAGRYEQYF. The CDR3, as DNA: TGTGCCAGCAGCTTGGGACTAGCGGGAAGGTACGAGCAGTACTTC. The chain couples TRBV5-5 to TRBJ2-7; 11 nucleotides line up with TRBD2. The germline V gene has CDR1 SGHKS and CDR2 YYEKEE (reference sequence). There are 15 residues in the CDR3. V lost 0 bases, J lost 4 bases, and 3 bases stayed unmatched.

This clonotype appeared once. The gene calls are TRBV14 and TRBJ1-1; D might be TRBD1 (5 bases). This CDR3 has 17 residues. Per germline, CDR1 SGHDN and CDR2 FVKESK. V lost 4 bases to trimming and J lost 4 bases, with 22 bases between them. The DNA of the CDR3 is TGTGCCAGCAGCCGCGGCCTTAAGGGGCCCCCCGCCACTGAAGCTTTCTTT. Amino acids: CASSRGLKGPPATEAFF.